What follows are 32 T cell receptor beta chains derived from one specimen sequenced in a study of blood T cell repertoires in COVID-19. The protocol was immunoSEQ multiplex PCR, while the TCRdb copy is restricted to in-frame clones and leaves out a portion. The sample gives 90,000 to 120,000 clones, 85% to 90% of which show up once; about 16% is in the top ten. Sequencing was carried out using peripheral blood. These receptors all come from a man aged 50 to 60 with acute or convalescent COVID-19.

The rearrangement uses TRBV5-1 and TRBJ1-4, with D perhaps TRBD1 (6 bases). The CDR3 is 14 amino acids. Germline CDR1 is SGHRS and CDR2 is YFSETQ. Trimming stripped 2 bases from V and 2 bases from J, with 7 bases between. The CDR3 sequence: CASSLQGTNEKLFF. The CDR3 DNA reads TGCGCCAGCAGCTTACAGGGCACTAATGAAAAACTGTTTTTT. The full variable domain, in which reference TRBV5-1 and TRBJ1-4 provide the parts outside the CDR3, is KAGVTQTPRYLIKTRGQQVTLSCSPISGHRSVSWYQQTPGQGLQFLFEYFSETQRNKGNFPGRFSGRQFSNSRSEMNVSTLELGDSALYLCASSLQGTNEKLFFGSGTQLSVL.

This chain connects TRBV19 to TRBJ1-6; TRBD1 matches at 7 bases. CDR3 length equals 14 residues. CDR1 and CDR2 (germline): LNHDA, SQIVND (reference sequence). Trimming cost V 8 bases and J 9 bases; bases outside gene matches: 10. The CDR3 here is CASQGTALGSPLHF. In nucleotides, the CDR3 is TGTGCCAGTCAGGGGACAGCCCTCGGTTCACCCCTCCACTTT.

The CDR3 nucleotides are TGCGCCAGCAGCCAAGATCACGGAGCAGAGACCCAGTACTTC. This codes for CASSQDHGAETQYF. The chain couples TRBV4-1 to TRBJ2-5; D unclear. CDR3 size: 14 residues. Trimming pared 0 bases from V and 4 bases from J, leaving 9 bases between. Germline CDR1 MGHRA, CDR2 YSYEKL.

The chain uses TRBV11-2 and TRBJ2-7, with D maybe TRBD2 (6 bases). Deletions cut 1 base from V and 7 bases from J, with 8 bases between. The CDR3 has 12 residues. The germline gives CDR1 SGHAT, CDR2 FQNNGV. Written as DNA, the CDR3 is TGTGCCAGCAGCTTAGGGGGGGTGGAGCAGTACTTC. Its protein is CASSLGGVEQYF.

This sequence joins TRBV5-1 and TRBJ2-1; 7 nucleotides agree with TRBD2. The germline CDR1 and CDR2 sequences are SGHRS and YFSETQ. After removal of 4 bases from V and 10 bases from J, the junction contained 11 bases not matched to a gene. The CDR3 totals 14 residues. CDR3 nucleotides: TGCGCCAGCAGCCCCTTAGGGGAGGGCCGGGAGCAGTTCTTC. Amino acid sequence: CASSPLGEGREQFF.

The genes are TRBV10-2 and TRBJ2-1, with 8 positions matching TRBD2. CDR3 size: 15 residues. The V gene's germline CDR1 is WSHSY and CDR2 SAAADI. V gave up 3 bases and J gave up 6 bases; unmatched junction bases: 7. The CDR3 here is CASSEAGDWFNEQFF. CDR3 in DNA: TGCGCCAGCAGTGAAGCGGGAGACTGGTTCAATGAGCAGTTCTTC.

The chain combines TRBV4-1 with TRBJ2-1; TRBD2 matches at 12 bases. The J segment lost 0 bases and the V segment lost 2 bases, leaving 8 bases of the junction unmatched. Looked up from germline, CDR1 is MGHRA and CDR2 is YSYEKL. The CDR3 runs to 19 residues. The DNA for the CDR3 is TGCGCCAGCAGCCAAATCGGACTAGCGGGAAGCCTCTCCTACAATGAGCAGTTCTTC. Protein: CASSQIGLAGSLSYNEQFF.

This clone was seen a handful of times. The chain combines TRBV4-1 with TRBJ1-5; the D is unclear. Germline values: CDR1 MGHRA, CDR2 YSYEKL. The CDR3 is 16 residues long. With 3 bases removed from V and 0 bases from J, the gap between germline ends came to 12 bases. CDR3 coding DNA: TGCGCCAGCAGCCAGGAGACGGTGAATAGCAATCAGCCCCAGCATTTT. It codes for CASSQETVNSNQPQHF.

The genes are TRBV19 and TRBJ1-5, with 9 bases fitting TRBD1. The CDR3 has 14 residues. CDR1 and CDR2 from the germline V gene are LNHDA and SQIVND (reference sequence). After removal of 6 bases from V and 7 bases from J, the junction contained 7 bases not matched to a gene. DNA for the CDR3: TGTGCCAGTAGCGATACAGGGGGCTGGCAGCCCCAGCATTTT. Translated, it gives CASSDTGGWQPQHF.

This chain links TRBV11-2 with TRBJ1-1, with 8 positions matching TRBD1. V lost 2 bases to trimming and J lost 4 bases; unmatched junction nucleotides: 3. CDR3 length equals 14 residues. Germline V gene lookup returns CDR1 SGHAT and CDR2 FQNNGV. The CDR3 nucleotides read TGTGCCAGCAGCTTAACCACAGGGGGCACTGAAGCTTTCTTT. Translating it yields CASSLTTGGTEAFF.

This chain links TRBV24-1 with TRBJ1-2, with a tentative D call TRBD1 (6 bases). Germline V lookup: CDR1 KGHDR, CDR2 SFDVKD. This CDR3 is built from 13 residues. Trimming stripped 3 bases from V and 10 bases from J, with 14 bases between. CDR3 sequence reads: CATSDKHRVLYTF. The CDR3 DNA sequence: TGTGCCACCAGTGATAAACACAGGGTCCTCTACACCTTC.

The chain has TRBV2 and TRBJ2-2; 8 bases map to TRBD1. V shed 6 bases, J shed 4 bases, and the junction held 7 bases outside the gene matches. Germline assignment: CDR1 SNHLY and CDR2 FYNNEI. This CDR3 contains 15 residues. The CDR3 loop is CASSFGQGGTGELFF. The CDR3 DNA follows: TGTGCCAGCAGCTTTGGACAGGGTGGCACCGGGGAGCTGTTTTTT.

This clone has only one observation. V is TRBV10-3 and J is TRBJ2-2; no firm D call. The CDR3 spans 13 residues. Germline V gene lookup returns CDR1 ENHRY and CDR2 SYGVKD. V shed 7 bases and J shed 4 bases, with 10 bases lying between them. CDR3 residues: CAITERSTGELFF. Here the CDR3 DNA reads TGTGCCATCACGGAGCGATCCACCGGGGAGCTGTTTTTT.

The chain combines TRBV6-6 with TRBJ2-2; 11 nucleotides match TRBD2. The CDR3 has 14 amino acids. V gave up 5 bases and J gave up 7 bases; unmatched junction bases: 3. Per the germline V gene, CDR1 is MNHNY and CDR2 is SVGAGI (reference sequence). This chain's CDR3 is CASSGGLAGGELFF. CDR3 in DNA: TGTGCCAGCAGTGGTGGACTAGCGGGCGGGGAGCTGTTTTTT.

The CDR3 here is CASSLVSVGQNTGELFF. For the CDR3, the DNA is TGTGCCAGCAGCTTAGTATCGGTGGGACAAAACACCGGGGAGCTGTTTTTT. The chain couples TRBV7-6 to TRBJ2-2; weak D call: TRBD1 (6 bases). This CDR3 spans 17 amino acids. V shed 1 base and J shed 2 bases, with 14 bases lying between them. Germline CDR1 SGHVS, CDR2 FNYEAQ. Full variable domain (rest looked up from reference TRBV7-6 and TRBJ2-2): GAGVSQSPRYKVTKRGQDVALRCDPISGHVSLYWYRQALGQGPEFLTYFNYEAQQDKSGLPNDRFSAERPEGSISTLTIQRTEQRDSAMYRCASSLVSVGQNTGELFFGEGSRLTVL.

The gene calls are TRBV30 and TRBJ2-7, with 10 bases lining up with TRBD2. The J segment lost 6 bases and the V segment lost 4 bases, leaving 6 bases of the junction unmatched. The CDR3 extends over 13 amino acids. CDR1 GTSNPN and CDR2 SVGIG come from the germline V gene (reference sequence). The CDR3 DNA sequence: TGTGCCTGGATATTAGCGGGAGGAGGCGAGCAGTACTTC. Its protein product is CAWILAGGGEQYF.

The chain carries TRBV7-2 and TRBJ2-4, with D possibly being TRBD1 (6 bases). This CDR3 comprises 17 residues. Germline V gene sequence: CDR1 SGHTA, CDR2 FQGNSA. Trimming cost V 5 bases and J 2 bases, with 19 bases left between them. The chain's CDR3 is CASSDGQFLTPKNIQYF. In DNA, the CDR3 is TGTGCCAGCAGCGACGGACAGTTCCTTACACCCAAAAACATTCAGTACTTC.

This clone was detected once. J is TRBJ2-5 and V is TRBV28, with TRBD1 as a possible D gene (6 bases). CDR3 length equals 15 residues. Trimming stripped 8 bases from V and 3 bases from J, with 19 bases between. Looked up from germline, CDR1 is MDHEN and CDR2 is SYDVKM. The CDR3 sequence is CASSQIPAGEETQYF. DNA of the CDR3: TGTGCCAGCTCTCAAATCCCGGCAGGGGAAGAGACCCAGTACTTC.

The V gene is TRBV6-6, the J gene TRBJ1-2; D uncertain. Germline CDR1 and CDR2: MNHNY and SVGAGI (reference sequence). The CDR3 has 16 amino acids. The ends were cut back, 0 bases at V and 3 bases at J, with 14 bases in the middle. CDR3 sequence: CASSYSGSQSDYGYTF. CDR3 nucleotide sequence: TGTGCCAGCAGTTACTCGGGCAGCCAAAGTGACTATGGCTACACCTTC.

V and J are TRBV24-1 and TRBJ1-3; a possible D gene is TRBD1 (5 bases). V lost 7 bases, J lost 0 bases, and 12 bases lay in between. The CDR3 contains 15 residues. The germline CDR1 and CDR2 sequences are KGHDR and SFDVKD. The CDR3 protein is CATSPGHNSGNTIYF. The DNA of the CDR3 is TGTGCCACCAGCCCCGGACATAACTCTGGAAACACCATATATTTT.

The rearrangement uses TRBV5-4 and TRBJ2-1; the D gene is possibly TRBD1 (5 bases). The germline V gene encodes CDR1 SGHNT and CDR2 YYREEE (reference sequence). V lost 0 bases and J 1 base, leaving 8 bases between the germline ends. The CDR3 covers 15 residues. The CDR3 DNA sequence: TGTGCCAGCAGCTTGGGGGGCGGATCCTACAATGAGCAGTTCTTC. It codes for CASSLGGGSYNEQFF.

The chain employs TRBV23-1 and TRBJ2-1; a possible D gene is TRBD1 (6 bases). TRBV23-1 is treated as an ORF (open reading frame) with a function not yet certain. Trimming shortened V by 8 bases and J by 0 bases, and 11 bases separated the two germline ends. The CDR3 has 14 residues. The CDR3 bases are TGCGCCAGCGGGGGCTCGAGCTCCTACAATGAGCAGTTCTTC. Amino acids: CASGGSSSYNEQFF.

The rearrangement uses TRBV11-2 and TRBJ2-1, with D unresolved. V lost 2 bases to trimming and J lost 4 bases, with 15 bases between them. CDR1 is SGHAT, CDR2 FQNNGV, per germline. The CDR3 is 16 residues long. The DNA for the CDR3 is TGTGCCAGCAGCTTAATTCGTCGCCGCGCATACAATGAGCAGTTCTTC. This encodes CASSLIRRRAYNEQFF.

The chain has TRBV11-2 and TRBJ2-3; weak D call: TRBD1 (8 bases). The V end was cut by 5 bases, the J end by 1 base, with 13 bases between. The CDR3 sequence is 15 residues long. Germline CDR1 and CDR2: SGHAT and FQNNGV. The CDR3 sequence: CASSITGGGTDTQYF. The CDR3 bases are TGTGCCAGCAGCATCACAGGGGGGGGCACAGATACGCAGTATTTT.

The chain couples TRBV2 to TRBJ2-4; tentatively, D is TRBD1 (5 bases). This CDR3 is 14 amino acids long. The germline V and J ends were trimmed by 6 bases and 11 bases, with 20 bases remaining between them. Looked up from germline, CDR1 is SNHLY and CDR2 is FYNNEI. For the CDR3, the DNA is TGTGCCAGCAGGACTGACAGTACCTCCTACGTTCAGTACTTC. Protein product: CASRTDSTSYVQYF.

The V call is TRBV11-3, the J call TRBJ2-1; 7 positions agree with TRBD2. The CDR3 contains 17 residues. V lost 1 base and J lost 0; bases outside the gene matches: 6. CDR1 is SGHNT, CDR2 YENEEA, per germline. The CDR3 DNA is TGTGCCAGCAGCTTAGTTGGGGGAGGGCCCTCCTACAATGAGCAGTTCTTC. The encoded protein is CASSLVGGGPSYNEQFF.

J is TRBJ2-5 and V is TRBV11-3; TRBD2 might be the D (5 bases). Deletions cut 0 bases from V and 5 bases from J, with 10 bases between. This CDR3 has 14 amino acids. The germline gives CDR1 SGHNT, CDR2 YENEEA. The CDR3 DNA sequence: TGTGCCAGCAGCTTAGATGGGCGGGCGGAGACCCAGTACTTC. Translated: CASSLDGRAETQYF. Looking up the rest from reference TRBV11-3 and TRBJ2-5 gives the full variable domain: EAGVVQSPRYKIIEKKQPVAFWCNPISGHNTLYWYLQNLGQGPELLIRYENEEAVDDSQLPKDRFSAERLKGVDSTLKIQPAELGDSAVYLCASSLDGRAETQYFGPGTRLLVL.

The chain combines TRBV9 with TRBJ2-1; 9 nucleotides align to TRBD1. The CDR3 is 12 amino acids. Trimming took 6 bases from V and 7 from J; bases not matched to a gene: 2. Germline assignment: CDR1 SGDLS and CDR2 YYNGEE. In nucleotides, the CDR3 is TGTGCCAGCACGACAGGGGGGAATGAGCAGTTCTTC. Protein: CASTTGGNEQFF.

This rearrangement joins TRBV27 to TRBJ1-5; a weak D match, TRBD1 (6 bases). Germline V gives CDR1 MNHEY, CDR2 SMNVEV (reference sequence). CDR3 length: 15 residues. The V gene lost 0 bases and the J gene lost 4 bases, with 10 bases spanning the gap. CDR3 DNA: TGTGCCAGCAGTTTATCGATAGGGGGTAATCAGCCCCAGCATTTT. Translation gives CASSLSIGGNQPQHF.

The rearrangement uses TRBV10-3 and TRBJ2-5; possible D gene TRBD1, 6 bases. Germline V lookup: CDR1 ENHRY, CDR2 SYGVKD. With 2 bases removed from V and 5 bases from J, the gap between germline ends came to 15 bases. This CDR3 is 15 amino acids long. The CDR3 region has the DNA TGTGCCATCAGTGAGCCTCAGGGGTTCAGGGAGACCCAGTACTTC. Translated, it gives CAISEPQGFRETQYF.

The rearrangement links TRBV5-5 to TRBJ2-7; D possibly corresponds to TRBD1 (5 bases). The CDR3 consists of 14 residues. Trimming pared 0 bases from V and 3 bases from J, leaving 10 bases between. CDR1 and CDR2 (germline): SGHKS, YYEKEE (reference sequence). CDR3 residues: CASSLEQDGYEQYF. Here the CDR3 DNA reads TGTGCCAGCAGCTTGGAACAGGACGGCTACGAGCAGTACTTC.

The chain couples TRBV4-1 to TRBJ1-4, with 7 bases lining up with TRBD1. Trimming cost V 8 bases and J 2 bases; bases outside gene matches: 5. Germline CDR1 reads MGHRA; CDR2 reads YSYEKL. CDR3 length: 14 residues. CDR3 DNA sequence: TGCGCCAGCTCTCAGGGGGTCACTAATGAAAAACTGTTTTTT. This translates into CASSQGVTNEKLFF.